A selection of T cell receptor beta chains follows, all from one sample in a study of cytomegalovirus exposure and HLA in healthy donors. Here immunoSEQ multiplex PCR was the method, and the copy in TCRdb shows in-frame clones only, minus some. Of roughly 150,000 clones in the sample, about 88% were seen once. Material: PBMCs. These receptors originate from a man aged 18 to 30 in good health and CMV-seropositive. CDR3s include the opening cysteine and the closing phenylalanine or tryptophan. D genes are given only for firm matches. Where a row states a size, it is once, few, many or the class of an expanded clone; other rows omit it.

j_call v_call clone_size d_call cdr3_nt cdr3_aa
TRBJ1-3 TRBV2 - - TGTGCCAGCAGGTTGGGGCGCGAAAACACCATATATTTT CASRLGRENTIYF
TRBJ2-3 TRBV7-6 - - TGTGCCAGCAGTTGGACACCTTCCAGCACAGATACGCAGTATTTT CASSWTPSSTDTQYF
TRBJ2-3 TRBV9 - TRBD2 TGTGCCAGCAGCGGGACTAGCGGGCACGGGGCGGGCACAGATACGCAGTATTTT CASSGTSGHGAGTDTQYF
TRBJ1-2 TRBV15 - - TGTGCCACCAGCAGCGACAGAGGCTATGGCTACACCTTC CATSSDRGYGYTF
TRBJ2-1 TRBV9 - - TGTGCCAGCAGCGTAGTTGGCCTAGCGTCGTACAATGAGCAGTTCTTC CASSVVGLASYNEQFF
TRBJ1-3 TRBV9 - - TGTGCCAGCAGCGTAGAGGGGACTGGAAACACCATATATTTT CASSVEGTGNTIYF
TRBJ2-5 TRBV6-1 - - TGTGCCAGCAGTGAAGTGACAGGCGGAGAGACCCAGTACTTC CASSEVTGGETQYF
TRBJ2-7 TRBV2 - - TGTGCCAGCAGTGAAGGTAGAGCTACGTACTTC CASSEGRATYF
TRBJ1-5 TRBV29-1 - - TGCAGCGTTGTACAGGATGGTGAGCCCCAGCATTTT CSVVQDGEPQHF
TRBJ2-3 TRBV9 - - TGTGCCAGCAGCTTCCCCCGGGGAACTAGCACAGATACGCAGTATTTT CASSFPRGTSTDTQYF
TRBJ2-7 TRBV6-1 - - TGTGCCACCATAAAATCCACAGGAGACGCCTACGAGCAGTACTTC CATIKSTGDAYEQYF
TRBJ2-1 TRBV18 - - TGTGCCAGCTCACCAATGAGGAGGAGCGGCAATGAGCAGTTCTTC CASSPMRRSGNEQFF
TRBJ2-1 TRBV6-1 - - TGTGCCAGCAGTGACCTAAGTAGGGGCGACTACAATGAGCAGTTCTTC CASSDLSRGDYNEQFF
TRBJ1-1 TRBV11-3 - - TGTGCCAGCAGCTTTTCCGCTGAAGCTTTCTTT CASSFSAEAFF
TRBJ2-2 TRBV6-5 few - TGTGCCAGCAGTTACTCGCAGGGAGGTTGGACCGGGGAGCTGTTTTTT CASSYSQGGWTGELFF
TRBJ1-3 TRBV7-8 - TRBD1 TGTGCCAGCAGCCAACAGGGGACTGGTGGAAACACCATATATTTT CASSQQGTGGNTIYF
TRBJ2-5 TRBV14 - - TGTGCCAGCAGCCCGGGTGGGGCCCCCTCAACCCAGTACTTC CASSPGGAPSTQYF
TRBJ1-1 TRBV11-3 - - TGTGCCAGCAGCTTCTCAGGGCAGAACACTGAAGCTTTCTTT CASSFSGQNTEAFF
TRBJ2-1 TRBV19 - TRBD2 TGTGCCAGTAGTCACTCGACTAGCGGGAGATACAATGAGCAGTTCTTC CASSHSTSGRYNEQFF
TRBJ2-7 TRBV6-5 - - TGTGCCAGCAGTTACTCCGGCAGGGGCCCCTACGAGCAGTACTTC CASSYSGRGPYEQYF
TRBJ2-1 TRBV25-1 - - TGTGCCAGCTCTCCCTCCAATGAGCAGTTCTTC CASSPSNEQFF
TRBJ1-5 TRBV28 - - TGTGCCAGCAGCCCCACAAATAAAGTCCAGCCCCAGCATTTT CASSPTNKVQPQHF
TRBJ2-7 TRBV5-1 - TRBD1 TGCGCCAGCAGCCGGGACAGGGGATACGAGCAGTACTTC CASSRDRGYEQYF
TRBJ1-5 TRBV5-6 once TRBD1 TGTGCCAGCAACAAACAGGGGGAAGTCGTTCAGCCCCAGCATTTT CASNKQGEVVQPQHF
TRBJ2-7 TRBV14 few TRBD1 TGTGCCAGCAGCCTCGGGACAGGGAGGACCTACGAGCAGTACTTC CASSLGTGRTYEQYF
TRBJ1-5 TRBV2 - TRBD1 TGTGCCAGCAGTGCGGGACAGAGCAATCAGCCCCAGCATTTT CASSAGQSNQPQHF
TRBJ1-1 TRBV2 few TRBD1 TGTGCCAGCAGTGAAAGGGCACAGGGGCGCGGGAACACTGAAGCTTTCTTT CASSERAQGRGNTEAFF
TRBJ2-3 TRBV6-4 - - TGTGCCAGCAGAGAAGGGGGGGATATGGATACGCAGTATTTT CASREGGDMDTQYF
TRBJ2-3 TRBV5-1 - - TGCGCCAGCAGCCCAATTAGGGAAACGGGACTGCAAGATACGCAGTATTTT CASSPIRETGLQDTQYF
TRBJ2-2 TRBV27 - TRBD1 TGTGCCAGCAGTTCAAGGGGGCCCGCGAACACCGGGGAGCTGTTTTTT CASSSRGPANTGELFF
TRBJ1-1 TRBV2 - - TGTGCCAGCAGAAGTTCGCGGGACACTGAAGCTTTCTTT CASRSSRDTEAFF
TRBJ2-7 TRBV5-6 - TRBD1 TGTGCCAGCAGCCGATCAGGGGGCTACTACGAGCAGTACTTC CASSRSGGYYEQYF
TRBJ1-5 TRBV2 - TRBD1 TGTGCCAGCAGTCCTACAGGGGTTCAGCCCCAGCATTTT CASSPTGVQPQHF
TRBJ2-7 TRBV11-2 - TRBD2 TGTGCCAGCAGATCCCCCCGGAAGCTAGCGGGAGGTTATTGCGAGCAGTACTTC CASRSPRKLAGGYCEQYF
TRBJ1-2 TRBV19 - TRBD1 TGTGCCAGTAGCGAGACAGGGGTTGGCGACTATGGCTACACCTTC CASSETGVGDYGYTF
TRBJ1-6 TRBV6-4 - TRBD1 TGTGCCAGCAGCGCCGGACAGGGGGTTAATTCACCCCTCCACTTT CASSAGQGVNSPLHF
TRBJ2-2 TRBV5-1 - - TGCGCCAGCAGCTTGGACAGCTCATCGAACACCGGGGAGCTGTTTTTT CASSLDSSSNTGELFF
TRBJ2-1 TRBV14 - - TGTGCCAGCAGCCAACGTAATGAGCAGTTCTTC CASSQRNEQFF
TRBJ1-4 TRBV6-7 - - TGTGCCAGCAGTTACTCGGGAGGGGCCGATGAAAAACTGTTTTTT CASSYSGGADEKLFF
TRBJ2-6 TRBV19 - TRBD1 TGTGCCAGTAGTCGGGACAGGGGATCATCCGGGGCCAACGTCCTGACTTTC CASSRDRGSSGANVLTF
TRBJ1-5 TRBV19 - - TGTGCCAGTAGTATTTGGAGGGATCGCAATCAGCCCCAGCATTTT CASSIWRDRNQPQHF
TRBJ2-1 TRBV14 - - TGTGCCAGCAGCCATCGGCAGGCCCGCGCCGACAATGAGCAGTTCTTC CASSHRQARADNEQFF
TRBJ1-1 TRBV29-1 many TRBD1 TGCAGCGTTGTGGGGGTAGGGGGCTTGTGGGCTGAAGCTTTCTTT CSVVGVGGLWAEAFF
TRBJ2-2 TRBV5-4 once - TGTGCCAGCAGCTTGGGGCACGACAGGTCCGGGGAGCTGTTTTTT CASSLGHDRSGELFF
TRBJ1-1 TRBV29-1 - - TGCAGCGCCGGGAGGGCCACCAAGTGGCACACTGAAGCTTTCTTT CSAGRATKWHTEAFF
TRBJ1-4 TRBV2 once - TGTGCCAGCAGTGAGACAGGAGCTAATGAAAAACTGTTTTTT CASSETGANEKLFF
TRBJ1-1 TRBV19 - - TGTGCCAGTAGTAGGGCCAGGGCTGGCACTGAAGCTTTCTTT CASSRARAGTEAFF
TRBJ2-5 TRBV7-2 - - TGTGCCAGCAGCTTAGTGGTCGGCGTCGGGGAAGAGACCCAGTACTTC CASSLVVGVGEETQYF
TRBJ2-1 TRBV6-6 few - TGTGCCAGCAGGAACGAGTGGCTAGATGTTGAGCAGTTCTTC CASRNEWLDVEQFF
TRBJ2-3 TRBV9 - TRBD1 TGTGCCAGCAGCGTAGGGCAGGGGGTGGGCACAGATACGCAGTATTTT CASSVGQGVGTDTQYF
TRBJ1-1 TRBV6-1 many - TGTGCCAGCAGTGAGGGGGCGTTAGGGAACACTGAAGCTTTCTTT CASSEGALGNTEAFF
TRBJ2-1 TRBV7-6 - - TGTGCCAGCAGCGACCTCAGGGTTGATGAGCAGTTCTTC CASSDLRVDEQFF
TRBJ1-6 TRBV5-1 - - TGCGCCAGCAGCTTCTCAGGGACCTATAATTCACCCCTCCACTTT CASSFSGTYNSPLHF
TRBJ2-5 TRBV6-1 - TRBD2 TGTGCCAGCAGTGAAGCCATTAGCGGGGGGTGGGTAAAGACCCAGTACTTC CASSEAISGGWVKTQYF
TRBJ1-4 TRBV7-9 - TRBD1 TGTGCCAGCAGCTGGTTGGGAAGACAGGGCCAAATGGGGAAACTGTTTTTT CASSWLGRQGQMGKLFF
TRBJ1-5 TRBV6-5 - TRBD1 TGTGCCAGCAGTCCAGGGGGCTCTCGCAATCAGCCCCAGCATTTT CASSPGGSRNQPQHF
TRBJ1-2 TRBV19 - - TGTGCCAGTAGTATAGTACCCAGACTTAACTATGGCTACACCTTC CASSIVPRLNYGYTF
TRBJ1-2 TRBV20-1 once - TGCAGTGCTTACCAGGGGTCCTACACCTTC CSAYQGSYTF
TRBJ2-7 TRBV6-5 - TRBD2 TGTGCCAGCAGCTTGACTAGCGGGAAGAGCGAGCAGTACTTC CASSLTSGKSEQYF